What follows are 2 T cell receptor beta chains derived from one specimen sequenced in a study of tissue T cells after allogeneic stem cell transplantation. Produced via immunoSEQ multiplex PCR; TCRdb's table is partial and in-frame only. The sample contains approximately 6,100 clones, over 60% of which appear only once. The specimen comprised blood, sampled before transplantation. All receptors derive from a man aged 35-69 years who later had graft-versus-host disease after an allogeneic stem cell transplant.

In this sample, this clone turned up a few times. The chain couples TRBV4-1 to TRBJ1-5; 11 nucleotides agree with TRBD1. V lost 0 bases to trimming and J lost 6 bases; unmatched junction nucleotides: 1. CDR3 length: 15 amino acids. Germline V gene sequence: CDR1 MGHRA, CDR2 YSYEKL. CDR3 amino acids: CASSQDGTGGQPQHF. The DNA for the CDR3 is TGCGCCAGCAGCCAAGATGGGACAGGGGGTCAGCCCCAGCATTTT.

This clone has just a few counts. The chain couples TRBV18 to TRBJ2-5; D not resolved. Germline CDR1 is KGHSH and CDR2 is LQKENI. The CDR3 length is 14 residues. V lost 0 bases and J 3 bases, leaving 8 bases between the germline ends. The CDR3 bases are TGTGCCAGCTCACCACCCCATGGAGAAGAGACCCAGTACTTC. Amino acid sequence: CASSPPHGEETQYF. The full variable domain, rest sourced from reference TRBV18 and TRBJ2-5, is NAGVMQNPRHLVRRRGQEARLRCSPMKGHSHVYWYRQLPEEGLKFMVYLQKENIIDESGMPKERFSAEFPKEGPSILRIQQVVRGDSAAYFCASSPPHGEETQYFGPGTRLLVL.